The 31 T cell receptor beta chains below come from one sample, sequenced in a study of shared clonotypes between healthy human individuals. Method: immunoSEQ multiplex PCR; TCRdb's copy keeps in-frame clones and lacks some. This table has around 2.5 million clones, roughly 93% appearing once. The specimen was naive CD4+ T cells from PBMCs. Subset of the sample: CD45RA+ positively selected. Source of these receptors: a man younger than 35 in good health. Some clones in this sample may be carry-over from other donors' samples.

This clone appeared a single time. J is TRBJ2-1 and V is TRBV7-9; TRBD1 or TRBD2 may be the D gene (5 bases each). Germline lookup yields CDR1 SEHNR and CDR2 FQNEAQ (reference sequence). The CDR3 runs to 16 residues. Trimming took off 5 bases at V and 7 bases at J, with 21 bases between the two ends. CDR3 residues: CASSPPGTALGNEQFF. For the CDR3, the DNA is TGTGCCAGCAGCCCCCCCGGGACCGCGCTTGGGAATGAGCAGTTCTTC.

The chain recombines TRBV6-6 with TRBJ2-1, with D uncertain. In germline, CDR1 is MNHNY, CDR2 SVGAGI (reference sequence). This CDR3 is 13 amino acids long. The V and J ends lost 10 bases and 2 bases respectively, with 12 bases between them. DNA for the CDR3: TGTGCCACTTCTCGGAATGCCTACAATGAGCAGTTCTTC. It encodes CATSRNAYNEQFF.

CDR3 coding DNA: TGCGCCAGCAGTGCACAGGGGGGCCATGAGCAGTTCTTC. As protein: CASSAQGGHEQFF. V gene TRBV5-1 combines with J gene TRBJ2-1; the match to TRBD1 covers 8 bases. Germline CDR1 SGHRS, CDR2 YFSETQ. The CDR3 runs to 13 residues. The ends lost 5 bases at V and 8 bases at J; junction bases unmatched: 6.

The chain is built from TRBV6-5 and TRBJ2-2; TRBD2 is a possible D gene (7 bases). The V end was cut by 6 bases, the J end by 7 bases, with 12 bases between. The germline gives CDR1 MNHEY, CDR2 SVGAGI. The CDR3 spans 13 residues. CDR3 coding DNA: TGTGCCAGCAGGCGGGGGCTTGGCGGGGAGCTGTTTTTT. Its protein product is CASRRGLGGELFF.

With respect to this clone: Other nucleotide sequences in the sample specify the same CDR3. This chain connects TRBV2 to TRBJ2-1, with 15 nucleotides matching TRBD2. The CDR3 contains 15 residues. Germline V lookup: CDR1 SNHLY, CDR2 FYNNEI. Trimming took 4 bases from V and 7 from J; bases not matched to a gene: 2. The CDR3 sequence is CASSGTSGRGNEQFF. The CDR3 DNA sequence: TGTGCCAGCAGTGGGACTAGCGGGAGGGGAAATGAGCAGTTCTTC.

This clone has only one observation. V and J are TRBV11-2 and TRBJ2-7, with 7 bases identical to TRBD2. CDR3 length: 15 residues. Per the germline V gene, CDR1 is SGHAT and CDR2 is FQNNGV. J lost 0 bases, V lost 5 bases, and 7 bases had no gene match. The CDR3 region has the DNA TGTGCCAGCAGCCCTGGGACTATCCCCTCCTACGAGCAGTACTTC. Its translation: CASSPGTIPSYEQYF.

This clone was seen once. The chain carries TRBV7-8 and TRBJ1-5; D possibly corresponds to TRBD1 (5 bases). Deletions cut 5 bases from V and 6 bases from J, with 14 bases between. This CDR3 has 14 residues. The germline V gene encodes CDR1 SGHVS and CDR2 FQNEAQ. CDR3 sequence (DNA): TGTGCCAGCAGCCACGGTCCGGGGGGTCAGCCCCAGCATTTT. This codes for CASSHGPGGQPQHF.

The chain uses TRBV10-3 and TRBJ2-3; TRBD2 aligns across 8 bases. Germline values: CDR1 ENHRY, CDR2 SYGVKD. The length of the CDR3 is 14 residues. J gave up 3 bases and V 6 bases, and 5 bases lay outside the gene matches. In DNA, the CDR3 is TGTGCCATCAGGAGCGAGCGGGAGACAGATACGCAGTATTTT. Encoded protein: CAIRSERETDTQYF.

The chain has TRBV6-5 and TRBJ2-3, with D possibly TRBD2 on 5 matching bases. The germline V gene has CDR1 MNHEY and CDR2 SVGAGI. CDR3 length: 15 residues. Deletions cut 0 bases from V and 1 base from J, with 8 bases between. CDR3 sequence: CASSYSWGGTDTQYF. The CDR3 bases are TGTGCCAGCAGTTACTCGTGGGGAGGCACAGATACGCAGTATTTT.

This clone was picked up one time. The CDR3 DNA follows: TGTGCCAGCAGCTCGTGGATGAGGGACAGTCCCCAGACCCAGTACTTC. Residues: CASSSWMRDSPQTQYF. The chain employs TRBV7-2 and TRBJ2-5; 7 bases line up with TRBD1. This CDR3 comprises 16 residues. Trimming cost V 4 bases and J 6 bases; bases outside gene matches: 14. CDR1 is SGHTA, CDR2 FQGNSA, per germline.

This rearrangement joins TRBV7-3 to TRBJ2-7; 7 bases align to TRBD2. This CDR3 has 17 residues. V lost 2 bases to trimming and J lost 0 bases; unmatched junction nucleotides: 10. The germline V gene has CDR1 SGHTA and CDR2 FQGTGA. In nucleotides, the CDR3 is TGTGCCAGCAGCTTAGGGAGGGTCGGCAGCCGCTCCTACGAGCAGTACTTC. Amino acids: CASSLGRVGSRSYEQYF. The variable domain in full, with the rest retrieved from reference TRBV7-3 and TRBJ2-7, is GAGVSQTPSNKVTEKGKYVELRCDPISGHTALYWYRQSLGQGPEFLIYFQGTGAADDSGLPNDRFFAVRPEGSVSTLKIQRTERGDSAVYLCASSLGRVGSRSYEQYFGPGTRLTVT.

The chain carries TRBV5-1 and TRBJ2-3; 8 bases are shared with TRBD1. This CDR3 spans 16 amino acids. The germline V gene has CDR1 SGHRS and CDR2 YFSETQ. With V trimmed by 2 bases and J by 2 bases, 7 bases remained unmatched. The CDR3 spells CASSFGQGGPTDTQYF. The CDR3 DNA reads TGCGCCAGCAGCTTTGGACAGGGAGGACCCACAGATACGCAGTATTTT.

To note about this clone: At the DNA level, this CDR3 is encoded by other sequences in the same sample as well. This rearrangement joins TRBV9 to TRBJ1-5, with a weak D call TRBD1 (5 bases). CDR3 size: 16 residues. CDR1 is SGDLS and CDR2 is YYNGEE in the germline V gene. Trimming took off 4 bases at V and 1 base at J, with 15 bases between the two ends. As DNA, the CDR3 is TGTGCCAGCAGCCCAAGGCGGGGGTTCAGCAATCAGCCCCAGCATTTT. As protein: CASSPRRGFSNQPQHF.

Remarks on this clone: Other DNA sequences of this sample code for an identical CDR3. This chain connects TRBV2 to TRBJ1-2, with 7 positions matching TRBD1. Per germline, CDR1 SNHLY and CDR2 FYNNEI. The CDR3 has 13 amino acids. The junction had 10 bases not matched to a gene; V was cut back by 10 bases and J by 5 bases. The DNA for the CDR3 is TGTGCCACCTCCCCGGAGGGGGCGTATGGCTACACCTTC. Translating it yields CATSPEGAYGYTF.

The chain uses TRBV28 and TRBJ1-2; 9 bases align to TRBD1. V lost 5 bases to trimming and J lost 2 bases; unmatched junction nucleotides: 6. CDR3 length: 15 residues. Germline CDR1 is MDHEN and CDR2 is SYDVKM. In nucleotides, the CDR3 is TGTGCCAGCAGTCTCTGGACAGGGGTGAACTATGGCTACACCTTC. Protein: CASSLWTGVNYGYTF.

The CDR3 DNA reads as TGTGCCATCAGTGAGTCGTTAGGACCGGCCTACGAGCAGTACTTC. This translates into CAISESLGPAYEQYF. The chain carries TRBV10-3 and TRBJ2-7; D gene unclear. Germline loops: CDR1 ENHRY, CDR2 SYGVKD. V lost 0 bases and J 2 bases, leaving 11 bases between the germline ends. The length of the CDR3 is 15 residues.

This clone has a handful of counts. Additional DNA sequences in this sample encode the identical CDR3. This chain uses TRBV18 with TRBJ1-1; D perhaps matches TRBD1 (5 bases). Germline lookup yields CDR1 KGHSH and CDR2 LQKENI. Trimming left V 3 bases short and J 3 bases short, with 8 bases between. The CDR3 consists of 13 residues. For the CDR3, the DNA is TGTGCCAGCTCACCGGGGACGGACACTGAAGCTTTCTTT. Residues: CASSPGTDTEAFF. Using reference TRBV18 and TRBJ1-1 for the parts outside the CDR3, the full variable domain is NAGVMQNPRHLVRRRGQEARLRCSPMKGHSHVYWYRQLPEEGLKFMVYLQKENIIDESGMPKERFSAEFPKEGPSILRIQQVVRGDSAAYFCASSPGTDTEAFFGQGTRLTVV.

The rearrangement links TRBV5-1 to TRBJ1-4; D may be TRBD1 (6 bases). The CDR3 covers 16 residues. Trimming removed 0 bases from V and 7 bases from J, with 16 bases in between. Germline assignment: CDR1 SGHRS and CDR2 YFSETQ. The CDR3 loop reads CASSLEPGALSEKLFF. CDR3 nucleotide sequence: TGCGCCAGCAGCTTGGAGCCAGGGGCTTTAAGTGAAAAACTGTTTTTT.

The V call is TRBV7-9, the J call TRBJ2-1, with 10 bases matching TRBD1. The junction had 11 bases not matched to a gene; V was cut back by 1 base and J by 8 bases. The germline V gene has CDR1 SEHNR and CDR2 FQNEAQ (reference sequence). This CDR3 is built from 17 residues. This CDR3 is CASSLGIGTGALDEQFF. The CDR3 DNA is TGTGCCAGCAGCTTAGGGATCGGGACAGGGGCTCTAGATGAGCAGTTCTTC.

The chain joins TRBV15 to TRBJ2-5; D gene ambiguous. Germline V gene sequence: CDR1 LNHNV, CDR2 YYDKDF (reference sequence). Trimming took 5 bases from V and 1 from J, leaving 8 bases between them. The CDR3 contains 13 residues. DNA of the CDR3: TGTGCCACCAGCGCACGGTTCCAAGAGACCCAGTACTTC. This encodes CATSARFQETQYF.

The chain recombines TRBV14 with TRBJ2-3, with D tentatively TRBD2 (5 bases). The CDR3 covers 16 residues. Trimming left V 3 bases short and J 2 bases short, with 15 bases between. CDR1 and CDR2 from the germline V gene are SGHDN and FVKESK. CDR3 sequence reads: CASSHSGGWTTDTQYF. CDR3 coding DNA: TGTGCCAGCAGCCACTCAGGCGGGTGGACCACAGATACGCAGTATTTT.

V is TRBV12-5 and J is TRBJ1-1; 7 bases line up with TRBD1. CDR1 LGHNT and CDR2 FRNRAP come from the germline V gene. The CDR3 length is 14 residues. After removal of 3 bases from V and 11 bases from J, the junction contained 12 bases not matched to a gene. DNA of the CDR3: TGTGCTAGTGGTTTCGACAGGGAACCCCCTGGTGCTTTCTTT. Amino acids: CASGFDREPPGAFF.

For this clone: Other DNA sequences in the same sample also yield this CDR3. This chain joins TRBV2 and TRBJ2-7; D is possibly TRBD2 (6 bases). Trimming cost V 3 bases and J 1 base, with 10 bases left between them. Looked up from germline, CDR1 is SNHLY and CDR2 is FYNNEI. The CDR3 length is 14 residues. CDR3 bases: TGTGCCAGCAGTGATCAGGGACTTTCCTACGAGCAGTACTTC. Translated: CASSDQGLSYEQYF.

J is TRBJ2-7 and V is TRBV28; D is perhaps TRBD2 (5 bases). The CDR3 has 15 residues. In germline, CDR1 is MDHEN, CDR2 SYDVKM. V lost 2 bases and J lost 1, with 12 bases in between. The CDR3 DNA reads as TGTGCCAGCAGTTTAGTGGGAGAAGGGTCCTACGAGCAGTACTTC. Its protein is CASSLVGEGSYEQYF.

This rearrangement joins TRBV5-1 to TRBJ1-2, with 9 bases that match TRBD1. Unmatched junction bases numbered 12, after V lost 6 bases and J lost 6 bases. CDR1 is SGHRS and CDR2 is YFSETQ in the germline V gene. The CDR3 sequence is 15 residues long. CDR3 in DNA: TGCGCCAGCACAAACACCGGGACAGGGTACGATGGCTACACCTTC. It translates to CASTNTGTGYDGYTF.

This clone was seen only a few times. The identical CDR3 is also encoded by other nucleotide sequences in the sample. The gene calls are TRBV18 and TRBJ1-1; 9 bases map to TRBD1. The ends lost 3 bases at V and 1 base at J; junction bases unmatched: 0. This CDR3 spans 14 amino acids. CDR1 and CDR2 (germline): KGHSH, LQKENI. CDR3 sequence (DNA): TGTGCCAGCTCACCGGACAGGGGGAACACTGAAGCTTTCTTT. The encoded protein is CASSPDRGNTEAFF. The complete variable domain, with remaining parts taken from reference TRBV18 and TRBJ1-1, reads NAGVMQNPRHLVRRRGQEARLRCSPMKGHSHVYWYRQLPEEGLKFMVYLQKENIIDESGMPKERFSAEFPKEGPSILRIQQVVRGDSAAYFCASSPDRGNTEAFFGQGTRLTVV.

In DNA, the CDR3 is TGTGCCAGCAGCGCTTTCATTGAAAGCTCCTACGAGCAGTACTTC. Protein sequence: CASSAFIESSYEQYF. This rearrangement joins TRBV9 to TRBJ2-7; no clear D gene. CDR1 is SGDLS and CDR2 is YYNGEE in the germline V gene. Trimming removed 3 bases at V and 0 bases at J, with 13 bases between. The CDR3 totals 15 residues.

The chain joins TRBV2 to TRBJ2-7; either TRBD1 or TRBD2 may fit D (7 bases each). V shed 2 bases and J shed 1 base, with 12 bases lying between them. The CDR3 extends over 15 amino acids. The germline V gene encodes CDR1 SNHLY and CDR2 FYNNEI. The CDR3 DNA reads as TGTGCCAGCAGTGAAAGCAGGGGGGGATCCTACGAGCAGTACTTC. As protein: CASSESRGGSYEQYF.

For this clone: Other DNA variants within this sample encode the same CDR3. V gene TRBV28 combines with J gene TRBJ2-3; D possibly corresponds to TRBD2 (7 bases). The V end lost 4 bases, the J end lost 3 bases, and 14 bases lay between the germline ends. This CDR3 has 15 amino acids. Germline V gene data show CDR1 as MDHEN and CDR2 as SYDVKM. DNA of the CDR3: TGTGCCAGCAGTTCGCGGGGGCGCCGGACAGATACGCAGTATTTT. This encodes CASSSRGRRTDTQYF.

This chain uses TRBV30 with TRBJ1-3, with D unclear. This CDR3 comprises 11 residues. Trimming removed 5 bases at V and 1 base at J, with 3 bases between. From germline, CDR1 is GTSNPN and CDR2 SVGIG (reference sequence). CDR3 coding DNA: TGTGCCTGGGCTTCTGGAAACACCATATATTTT. Translating it yields CAWASGNTIYF.

This chain connects TRBV7-6 to TRBJ1-2; D is uncertain. Germline V gene sequence: CDR1 SGHVS, CDR2 FNYEAQ. This CDR3 has 15 amino acids. V was pared by 5 bases and J by 5 bases, with 18 bases between. CDR3 in DNA: TGTGCCAGCAGCCCCCGAGGTGATTTTGGTTATGGCTACACCTTC. Its protein is CASSPRGDFGYGYTF.